The clone carrying this TCR beta chain showed up just once. Trimming shortened V by 4 bases and J by 6 bases, and 9 bases separated the two germline ends. Germline CDR1 reads KGHSH; CDR2 reads LQKENI. This CDR3 has 12 amino acids. This sample is drawn from a study of blood T cell repertoires in COVID-19. About the study: The study drew acute and convalescent COVID-19 samples from the United States, Italy and Spain.

As processed by the authors: Amplification with reference gene primers provided the estimates of nucleated cell counts. Assay used: immunoSEQ multiplex PCR; TCRdb lists only in-frame clones, some missing. That table furnishes V, J and clone size, whereas the DNA furnished D and trimming. The data contain hundreds of thousands of clones, approximately 80% of them singletons. The chain links TRBV18 to TRBJ1-1, with a tentative D call TRBD1 (6 bases). Sequencing was done on a sample of peripheral blood. The source is a human donor in a cohort sampled during active COVID-19. The CDR3 loop reads CASSLQGAEAFF. The DNA of the CDR3 is TGTGCCAGCTCACTACAGGGTGCTGAAGCTTTCTTT.